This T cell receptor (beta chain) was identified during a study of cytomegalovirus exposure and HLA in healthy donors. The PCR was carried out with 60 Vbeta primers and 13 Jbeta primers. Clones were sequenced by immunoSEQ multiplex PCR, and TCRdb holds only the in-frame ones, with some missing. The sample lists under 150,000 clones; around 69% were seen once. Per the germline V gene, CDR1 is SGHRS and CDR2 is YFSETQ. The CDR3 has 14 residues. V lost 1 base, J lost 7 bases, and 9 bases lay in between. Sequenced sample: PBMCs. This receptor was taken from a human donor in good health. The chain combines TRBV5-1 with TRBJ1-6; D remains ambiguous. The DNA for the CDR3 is TGCGCCAGCAGCTTGAATCAGGCCAATTCACCCCTCCACTTT. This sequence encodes CASSLNQANSPLHF.